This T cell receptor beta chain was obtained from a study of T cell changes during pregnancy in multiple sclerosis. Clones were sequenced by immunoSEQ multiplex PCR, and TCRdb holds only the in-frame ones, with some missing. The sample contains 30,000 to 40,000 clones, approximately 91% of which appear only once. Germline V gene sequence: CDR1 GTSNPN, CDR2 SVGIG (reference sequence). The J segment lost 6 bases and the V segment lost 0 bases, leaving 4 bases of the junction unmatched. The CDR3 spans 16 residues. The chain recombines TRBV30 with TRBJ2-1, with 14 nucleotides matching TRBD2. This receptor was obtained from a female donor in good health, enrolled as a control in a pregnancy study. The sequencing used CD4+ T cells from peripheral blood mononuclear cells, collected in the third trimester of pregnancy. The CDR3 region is CAWSVWTSGRFNEQFF. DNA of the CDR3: TGTGCCTGGAGTGTATGGACTAGCGGGAGGTTCAATGAGCAGTTCTTC.